This record looks at one T cell receptor (beta chain) sequence and its context. Its antigen is as yet unknown. TCRdb keeps only in-frame clones here, not all; method: immunoSEQ multiplex PCR. The sample contains 40,000 or so clones, around nine tenths of which appear only once. Patients were ineligible given autoimmune disease history or systemic immunosuppression. The sample belongs to a study of OX40 agonist ivuxolimab in advanced cancers. Study as a whole: Mean age approximately 55 years, range 23 to 79; about 81% male.

General study points: Some nonresponders additionally presented with little normalized T-cell clonal expansion. The average count of expanded clones was higher among CD8+ T cells than among CD4+.

This specimen consisted of CD4+ or CD8+ T cells sorted from blood, obtained in a trial of the OX40 agonist ivuxolimab. This sequence was found in an adult with an advanced solid tumor such as melanoma, head and neck, liver or kidney cancer.

This CDR3 reads CASSLGGAGRTYEQYF. CDR3 DNA: TGTGCCAGCAGCCTGGGCGGGGCAGGGCGGACCTACGAGCAGTACTTC. The chain is built from TRBV5-6 and TRBJ2-7, with a possible D match to TRBD2 (6 bases). Trimming stripped 4 bases from V and 2 bases from J, with 19 bases between. The CDR3 extends over 16 amino acids. Germline V gene data show CDR1 as SGHDT and CDR2 as YYEEEE.